These T cell receptor beta chains were read from a single sample in a study of PD-L1 blockade in urothelial cancer. TCRdb keeps only in-frame clones here, not all; method: immunoSEQ multiplex PCR. The data contain approximately 50,000 clones, about 86% of them singletons. Specimen: PBMCs, collected around atezolizumab (anti-PD-L1) treatment. All receptors derive from a man between 60 and 75 years old with urothelial cancer. Each CDR3 is given with its conserved first and last residue. A D gene is named only where the DNA matches it firmly. Not all rows give a size; the values are once, few, many and, for expanded clones, a class.

NA	NA	TRBV9	TRBJ2-5	TGTGCCAGCAGCGAGAGGGCGGACCAAGAGACCCAGTACTTC	CASSERADQETQYF
TRBD2	NA	TRBV30	TRBJ2-7	TGTGCCTGGAGTTCCTTAGCGGGAGCCTACGAGCAGTACTTC	CAWSSLAGAYEQYF
TRBD1	NA	TRBV11-3	TRBJ2-3	TGTGCCAGCAGCTTAGGACAGGGGAGGACAGATACGCAGTATTTT	CASSLGQGRTDTQYF
TRBD1	NA	TRBV6-5	TRBJ2-7	TGTGCCAGCTTGGGACAGTCAAGCGAGCAGTACTTC	CASLGQSSEQYF
NA	NA	TRBV2	TRBJ1-6	TGTGCCAGCACGAGTCTCCATAATTCACCCCTCCACTTT	CASTSLHNSPLHF
NA	once	TRBV7-6	TRBJ1-2	TGTGCCAGCAGCTTAGTCCCAGGGTCCTATGGCTACACCTTC	CASSLVPGSYGYTF
NA	NA	TRBV9	TRBJ2-5	TGTGCCAGCAGCGTAGCGGGTAACACGGGAGAGACCCAGTACTTC	CASSVAGNTGETQYF
NA	NA	TRBV6-5	TRBJ2-3	TGTGCCAGCAGTTACTCGATGGCGGCTAGAGAGGGTACGCAGTATTTT	CASSYSMAAREGTQYF
TRBD2	NA	TRBV9	TRBJ2-1	TGTGCCAGCAGCGTTAGCGGGGGGGCGAATGAGCAGTTCTTC	CASSVSGGANEQFF
TRBD1	few	TRBV2	TRBJ1-5	TGTGCCAGCAGCGAGGACAGGGGGCTAGGCAATCAGCCCCAGCATTTT	CASSEDRGLGNQPQHF
NA	once	TRBV18	TRBJ1-3	TGTGCCAGCTCACCGGAGGTAACAGCTATCTCCGGAAACACCATATATTTT	CASSPEVTAISGNTIYF
TRBD1	NA	TRBV5-1	TRBJ1-2	TGCGCCAGCAGACCCCCGGGACAGGCCCTTTATGGCTACACCTTC	CASRPPGQALYGYTF
NA	NA	TRBV4-1	TRBJ2-1	TGCGCCAGCAGCCAAGTGCGGGACAGTTTCTACAATGAGCAGTTCTTC	CASSQVRDSFYNEQFF
NA	NA	TRBV7-3	TRBJ2-2	TGTGCCAGCAGGCACGATAGGGGTTCCGGGGAGCTGTTTTTT	CASRHDRGSGELFF
NA	NA	TRBV29-1	TRBJ1-1	TGCAGCGTCGGGCGGGTCACTGAAGCTTTCTTT	CSVGRVTEAFF
TRBD2	NA	TRBV9	TRBJ2-5	TGTGCCAGCAGCGTAGGAGGCGGGGGGCAAGAAGAGACCCAGTACTTC	CASSVGGGGQEETQYF
TRBD2	NA	TRBV11-2	TRBJ2-1	TGTGCCAGCAGCTTAGTCGGACTAGCGGGAGGCCTCTACAATGAGCAGTTCTTC	CASSLVGLAGGLYNEQFF
TRBD2	NA	TRBV18	TRBJ2-1	TGTGCCAGCTCACCACCTTCGACTAGCGGGAGCCGAGGTGAGCAGTTCTTC	CASSPPSTSGSRGEQFF
TRBD2	NA	TRBV5-1	TRBJ2-2	TGCGCCAGCAGCTTGCACGGGGGGGACACCGGGGAGCTGTTTTTT	CASSLHGGDTGELFF
TRBD1	NA	TRBV29-1	TRBJ1-2	TGCAGCGTTGAAGGAGACAGGGTTAACTATGGCTACACCTTC	CSVEGDRVNYGYTF
TRBD1	NA	TRBV4-2	TRBJ2-2	TGTGCCAGCAGCCCAAGTCCGGGACAGGGGACCGGGGAGCTGTTTTTT	CASSPSPGQGTGELFF
NA	few	TRBV25-1	TRBJ1-1	TGTGCCAGCCGCGACAGGTTCGGCACTGAAGCTTTCTTT	CASRDRFGTEAFF
TRBD1	NA	TRBV9	TRBJ2-7	TGTGCCAGCAGCGTAAGTCCGGGGACAGGGGCCTACGAGCAGTACTTC	CASSVSPGTGAYEQYF
NA	NA	TRBV9	TRBJ2-5	TGTGCCAGCAGCGCCCGGGATTGGGCGGCGGGGGAGACCCAGTACTTC	CASSARDWAAGETQYF
NA	NA	TRBV18	TRBJ2-7	TGTGCCAGCTCACCAGTGAGGGCCCGCTCCTACGAGCAGTACTTC	CASSPVRARSYEQYF
NA	once	TRBV19	TRBJ2-4	TGTGCCAGTAACTCATTGAGGGCCAAAAACATTCAGTACTTC	CASNSLRAKNIQYF
TRBD2	NA	TRBV27	TRBJ2-1	TGTGCCAGCAGTAGACAGCGGGGGTTGAACAATGAGCAGTTCTTC	CASSRQRGLNNEQFF
NA	NA	TRBV18	TRBJ1-3	TGTGCCAGCTCACCACTGCAGTTAATTTCTGGAAACACCATATATTTT	CASSPLQLISGNTIYF
NA	NA	TRBV20-1	TRBJ2-7	TGCAGTGCTAGAGCCACGGGGGAGCAGTACTTC	CSARATGEQYF
TRBD1	NA	TRBV5-4	TRBJ2-1	TGTGCCAGCAGCTCGGACAGGGGGCGTCTGTTGACGGAGTTCTTC	CASSSDRGRLLTEFF
TRBD1	NA	TRBV18	TRBJ1-5	TGTGCCAGCTCAGAATTACAGGGGGCGTTCGGTCAGCCCCAGCATTTT	CASSELQGAFGQPQHF
TRBD1	once	TRBV12-5	TRBJ2-1	TGTGCTAGTGGTTTGGGGACAGGCTATGAGCAGTTCTTC	CASGLGTGYEQFF
TRBD1	NA	TRBV6-5	TRBJ1-4	TGTGCCAGCAGCAGGACAGGGGGACAGGAAAAACTGTTTTTT	CASSRTGGQEKLFF
NA	NA	TRBV9	TRBJ1-2	TGTGCCAGCAGCGTACAGGGATCCTATGGCTACACCTTC	CASSVQGSYGYTF
NA	NA	TRBV6-1	TRBJ1-2	TGTGCCAGCAGTGACTCGGACTTCTATGGCTACACCTTC	CASSDSDFYGYTF
TRBD2	few	TRBV5-1	TRBJ2-2	TGCGCCAGCAGGTTAGCGGGAGGTAACACCGGGGAGCTGTTTTTT	CASRLAGGNTGELFF
TRBD2	NA	TRBV30	TRBJ2-5	TGTGCCTGGAGTTTTAGCGGGAGTGAAGAGACCCAGTACTTC	CAWSFSGSEETQYF